The 22 T cell receptor beta chains below come from one sample, sequenced in a study of technical replicates of blood from a handful of donors. Clones were sequenced by immunoSEQ multiplex PCR, and TCRdb holds only the in-frame ones, with some missing. The sample records fewer than 95,000 clones, 90% to 95% being singletons. Sequences were obtained from T cells isolated from PBMCs. The receptors derive from a human donor in good health.

The chain joins TRBV12-1 to TRBJ2-2; the table's D call, TRBD1, has no DNA check behind it. TRBV12-1 is shown as a pseudogene. The CDR3 length is 18 residues. The CDR3 nucleotides are TGTGCCAGCAGCTTTGCAGGCAGGAACGTTGGTAATTCCGGGGAGCTGTTTTTT. This gives the protein CASSFAGRNVGNSGELFF.

This clone was counted a single time. This chain joins TRBV28 and TRBJ2-5; 9 bases are shared with TRBD1. V lost 6 bases and J lost 4; bases outside the gene matches: 9. Germline V gives CDR1 MDHEN, CDR2 SYDVKM. CDR3 length: 15 residues. The CDR3 coding sequence is TGTGCCAGCAGGGGGGACAGGGCAAACAGAGAGACCCAGTACTTC. Amino acids: CASRGDRANRETQYF. The complete variable domain, with remaining parts taken from reference TRBV28 and TRBJ2-5, reads DVKVTQSSRYLVKRTGEKVFLECVQDMDHENMFWYRQDPGLGLRLIYFSYDVKMKEKGDIPEGYSVSREKKERFSLILESASTNQTSMYLCASRGDRANRETQYFGPGTRLLVL.

CDR3 bases: TGTGCCAGCACTAGCGGATACAATGAGCAGTTCTTC. Residues: CASTSGYNEQFF. The rearrangement joins TRBV11-2 to TRBJ2-1; 7 nucleotides align to TRBD2. Per the germline V gene, CDR1 is SGHAT and CDR2 is FQNNGV. The CDR3 extends over 12 amino acids. V trimming: 7 bases; J trimming: 4 bases; junction bases outside the gene matches: 1.

The rearrangement links TRBV28 to TRBJ2-1; 7 bases align to TRBD1. The V gene end was trimmed by 3 bases and the J gene end by 4 bases; junction bases not matched to a gene: 0. Germline values: CDR1 MDHEN, CDR2 SYDVKM. This CDR3 is 13 amino acids long. CDR3 sequence reads: CASSLDRYNEQFF. CDR3 nucleotides: TGTGCCAGCAGTTTGGACAGGTACAATGAGCAGTTCTTC.

The V call is TRBV28, the J call TRBJ2-7; no firm D call. This CDR3 spans 15 amino acids. Looked up from germline, CDR1 is MDHEN and CDR2 is SYDVKM. With 2 bases removed from V and 0 bases from J, the gap between germline ends came to 11 bases. CDR3 coding DNA: TGTGCCAGCAGTTTAAAAGTTCGGAGCTCCTACGAGCAGTACTTC. Its protein product is CASSLKVRSSYEQYF.

The V gene is TRBV25-1, the J gene TRBJ2-2; the match to TRBD2 covers 7 bases. The CDR3 contains 18 residues. Germline V gene sequence: CDR1 MGHDK, CDR2 SYGVNS. Germline trimming cut 3 bases from V and 2 bases from J; bases unmatched to any gene: 12. The CDR3: CASSDGPGGRLNTGELFF. The CDR3 DNA reads as TGTGCCAGCAGTGATGGGCCGGGGGGACGACTAAACACCGGGGAGCTGTTTTTT.

This sequence joins TRBV6-5 and TRBJ2-1; D is unclear. This CDR3 is 15 amino acids long. In germline, CDR1 is MNHEY, CDR2 SVGAGI. V lost 6 bases and J 7 bases, leaving 19 bases between the germline ends. CDR3 DNA sequence: TGTGCCAGCAGCCGTCAACTTGGTAGCTTGAATGAGCAGTTCTTC. This translates into CASSRQLGSLNEQFF.

This chain joins TRBV10-2 and TRBJ2-7; possible D gene TRBD1, 6 bases. V lost 8 bases to trimming and J lost 0 bases, with 17 bases between them. The germline V gene encodes CDR1 WSHSY and CDR2 SAAADI. This CDR3 has 15 residues. In nucleotides, the CDR3 is TGCGCCAGCGAACCCGCCGGGACAAGCTCCTACGAGCAGTACTTC. Translated, it gives CASEPAGTSSYEQYF.

The V and J genes are TRBV2 and TRBJ2-7; TRBD1 matches at 10 bases. The CDR3 loop spans 13 amino acids. Looked up from germline, CDR1 is SNHLY and CDR2 is FYNNEI. The V gene end was trimmed by 6 bases and the J gene end by 10 bases; junction bases not matched to a gene: 9. CDR3 nucleotides: TGTGCCAGCAGCGCCGGGACAGGGGTTAGTCAGTACTTC. Encoded protein: CASSAGTGVSQYF. The complete variable domain, with remaining parts taken from reference TRBV2 and TRBJ2-7, reads EPEVTQTPSHQVTQMGQEVILRCVPISNHLYFYWYRQILGQKVEFLVSFYNNEISEKSEIFDDQFSVERPDGSNFTLKIRSTKLEDSAMYFCASSAGTGVSQYFGPGTRLTVT.

The genes are TRBV5-6 and TRBJ2-3, with 11 bases that match TRBD2. After removal of 4 bases from V and 4 bases from J, the junction contained 11 bases not matched to a gene. The germline V gene encodes CDR1 SGHDT and CDR2 YYEEEE. The CDR3 contains 17 residues. The CDR3 DNA is TGTGCCAGCAGCAAGGGACTAGCGGTGTGGGGTGCAGATACGCAGTATTTT. Translation gives CASSKGLAVWGADTQYF.

This chain uses TRBV6-5 with TRBJ1-2, with 8 bases fitting TRBD1. Germline assignment: CDR1 MNHEY and CDR2 SVGAGI. V shed 2 bases, J shed 8 bases, and the junction held 7 bases outside the gene matches. The CDR3 has 14 amino acids. The CDR3 region is CASSYQTGAHGYTF. CDR3 DNA: TGTGCCAGCAGTTACCAGACAGGGGCTCACGGCTACACCTTC.

The CDR3: CASSMTGTETQYF. CDR3 in DNA: TGTGCCAGCAGCATGACAGGGACGGAGACCCAGTACTTC. The chain recombines TRBV7-9 with TRBJ2-5, with TRBD1 matching 7 bases. The ends lost 5 bases at V and 5 bases at J; junction bases unmatched: 5. The CDR3 length is 13 residues. CDR1 and CDR2 (germline): SEHNR, FQNEAQ (reference sequence).

This chain connects TRBV4-2 to TRBJ2-3; 10 bases are shared with TRBD2. CDR1 is LGHNA and CDR2 is YNFKEQ in the germline V gene. J was trimmed by 4 bases and V by 1 base; bases with no gene match: 20. The CDR3 loop spans 21 amino acids. The CDR3: CASSQAGLAAFIGTHSDTQYF. DNA for the CDR3: TGTGCCAGCAGCCAAGCCGGACTAGCGGCCTTCATCGGTACACACTCAGATACGCAGTATTTT.

The J gene is TRBJ2-7, the V gene TRBV2; D gene uncertain. The germline V and J ends were trimmed by 4 bases and 4 bases, with 17 bases remaining between them. CDR3 length: 15 amino acids. Germline V gene sequence: CDR1 SNHLY, CDR2 FYNNEI. The CDR3 region has the DNA TGTGCCAGCAGTGGCGCGGCCCCCCGATTGTACGAGCAGTACTTC. It is translated as CASSGAAPRLYEQYF.

The chain carries TRBV28 and TRBJ2-3, with 8 bases fitting TRBD2. The CDR3 loop spans 19 amino acids. CDR1 MDHEN and CDR2 SYDVKM come from the germline V gene. The trim removed 3 bases at V and 0 bases at J, leaving 14 bases unmatched. CDR3 sequence reads: CASSLLGDYSGASTDTQYF. CDR3 coding DNA: TGTGCCAGCAGTTTGTTAGGAGACTATAGCGGGGCTAGCACAGATACGCAGTATTTT.

This clone was seen just once. This chain connects TRBV19 to TRBJ2-7, with 10 bases fitting TRBD1. Germline CDR1 and CDR2: LNHDA and SQIVND (reference sequence). J lost 4 bases, V lost 3 bases, and 3 bases had no gene match. The CDR3 sequence is 14 residues long. The CDR3 DNA reads as TGTGCCAGTAGTATCCCGGGACAGGGGTACGAGCAGTACTTC. Protein: CASSIPGQGYEQYF.

The genes are TRBV28 and TRBJ2-2; 7 bases map to TRBD1. This CDR3 has 14 residues. V was clipped by 6 bases and J by 6 bases; unmatched bases: 7. CDR1 and CDR2 from the germline V gene are MDHEN and SYDVKM. The CDR3 DNA reads TGTGCCAGCAGGTACAGGGGAACGGCCGGGGAGCTGTTTTTT. As protein: CASRYRGTAGELFF.

This clone was detected only a few times. The chain is built from TRBV7-9 and TRBJ2-2, with 13 bases identical to TRBD2. V lost 6 bases to trimming and J lost 0 bases; unmatched junction nucleotides: 10. The CDR3 extends over 19 amino acids. CDR1 SEHNR and CDR2 FQNEAQ come from the germline V gene (reference sequence). The CDR3: CASRPTSGRDWANTGELFF. Written as DNA, the CDR3 is TGTGCCAGCAGACCAACTAGCGGGAGGGACTGGGCGAACACCGGGGAGCTGTTTTTT.

V usage is TRBV5-4 and J usage is TRBJ1-2; 8 bases are shared with TRBD1. V lost 0 bases to trimming and J lost 1 base; unmatched junction nucleotides: 2. In germline, CDR1 is SGHNT, CDR2 YYREEE (reference sequence). The CDR3 totals 15 residues. This chain's CDR3 is CASSLGGQVNYGYTF. The CDR3 DNA reads TGTGCCAGCAGCTTGGGGGGACAGGTTAACTATGGCTACACCTTC.

In its sample, this clone was seen once. The chain carries TRBV19 and TRBJ1-1; 8 bases are a match to TRBD1. The ends lost 6 bases at V and 5 bases at J; junction bases unmatched: 5. CDR1 is LNHDA, CDR2 SQIVND, per germline (reference sequence). CDR3 size: 13 residues. CDR3 nucleotide sequence: TGTGCCAGTAGCTTCGGGACAGGAACTGAAGCTTTCTTT. Translated, it gives CASSFGTGTEAFF.

This chain uses TRBV7-9 with TRBJ2-5; D is undetermined. V lost 5 bases to trimming and J lost 0 bases, with 13 bases between them. There are 15 residues in the CDR3. Germline CDR1 is SEHNR and CDR2 is FQNEAQ (reference sequence). The CDR3 coding sequence is TGTGCCAGCAGCCCGAAGGCGGTTAACCAAGAGACCCAGTACTTC. Its protein is CASSPKAVNQETQYF.

The V gene is TRBV11-3, the J gene TRBJ2-1, with D possibly being TRBD2 (5 bases). The V gene lost 0 bases and the J gene lost 9 bases, with 6 bases spanning the gap. Germline V gives CDR1 SGHNT, CDR2 YENEEA. The CDR3 is 12 residues long. The DNA of the CDR3 is TGTGCCAGCAGCTTAGAGGGGAGTGAGCAGTTCTTC. Residues: CASSLEGSEQFF.